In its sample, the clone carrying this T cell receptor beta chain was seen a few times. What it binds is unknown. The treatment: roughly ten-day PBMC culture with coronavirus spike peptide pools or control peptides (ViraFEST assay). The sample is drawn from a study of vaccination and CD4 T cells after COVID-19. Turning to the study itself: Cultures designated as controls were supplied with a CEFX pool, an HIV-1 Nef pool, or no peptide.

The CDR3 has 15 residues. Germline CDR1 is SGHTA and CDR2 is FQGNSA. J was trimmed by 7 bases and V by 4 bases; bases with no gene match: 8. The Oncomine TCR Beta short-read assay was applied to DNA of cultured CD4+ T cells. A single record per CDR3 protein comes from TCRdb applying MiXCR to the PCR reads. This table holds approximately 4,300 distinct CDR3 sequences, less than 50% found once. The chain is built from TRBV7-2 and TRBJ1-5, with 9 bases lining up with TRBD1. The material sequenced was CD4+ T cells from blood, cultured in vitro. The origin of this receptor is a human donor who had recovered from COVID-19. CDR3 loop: CASSSHGTGKQPQHF. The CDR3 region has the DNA TGTGCCAGCAGCTCTCACGGGACAGGGAAACAGCCCCAGCATTTT.